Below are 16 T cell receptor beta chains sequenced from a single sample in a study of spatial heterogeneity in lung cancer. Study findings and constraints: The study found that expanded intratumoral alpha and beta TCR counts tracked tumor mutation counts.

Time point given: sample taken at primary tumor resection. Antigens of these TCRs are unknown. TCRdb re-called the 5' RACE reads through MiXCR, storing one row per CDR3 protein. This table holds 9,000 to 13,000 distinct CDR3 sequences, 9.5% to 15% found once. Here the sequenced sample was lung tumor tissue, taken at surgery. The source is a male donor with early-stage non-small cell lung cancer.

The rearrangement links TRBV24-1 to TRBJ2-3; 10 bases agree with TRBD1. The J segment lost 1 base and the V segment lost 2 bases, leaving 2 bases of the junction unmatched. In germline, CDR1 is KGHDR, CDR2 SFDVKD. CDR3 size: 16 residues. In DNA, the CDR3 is TGTGCCACCAGTGATTACGGGACAGGGGGCACAGATACGCAGTATTTT. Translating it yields CATSDYGTGGTDTQYF.

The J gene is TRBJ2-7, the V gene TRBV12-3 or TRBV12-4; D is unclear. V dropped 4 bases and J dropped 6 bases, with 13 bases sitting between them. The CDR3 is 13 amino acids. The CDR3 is CASSSRLSGEQYF. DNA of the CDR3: TGTGCCAGCAGTTCTCGACTGTCTGGCGAGCAGTACTTC.

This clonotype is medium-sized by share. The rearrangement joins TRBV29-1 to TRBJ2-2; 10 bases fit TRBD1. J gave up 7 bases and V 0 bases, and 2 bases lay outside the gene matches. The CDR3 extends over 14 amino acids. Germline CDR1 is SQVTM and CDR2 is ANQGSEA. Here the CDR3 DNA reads TGCAGCGTTGAAGATGGACAGGGGGTCGGGGAGCTGTTTTTT. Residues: CSVEDGQGVGELFF.

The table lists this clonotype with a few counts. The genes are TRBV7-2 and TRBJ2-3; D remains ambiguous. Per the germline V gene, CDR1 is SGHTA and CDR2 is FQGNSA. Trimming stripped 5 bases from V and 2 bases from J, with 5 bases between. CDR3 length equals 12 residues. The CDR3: CASSAYTDTQYF. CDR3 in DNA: TGTGCCAGCAGCGCCTACACAGATACGCAGTATTTT.

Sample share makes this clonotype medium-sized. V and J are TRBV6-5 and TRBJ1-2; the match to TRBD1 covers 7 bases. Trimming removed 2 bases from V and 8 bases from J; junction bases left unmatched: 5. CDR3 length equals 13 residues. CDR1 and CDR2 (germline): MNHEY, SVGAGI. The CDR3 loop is CASSYTGQFGYTF. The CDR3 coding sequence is TGTGCCAGCAGTTACACGGGACAGTTCGGCTACACCTTC.

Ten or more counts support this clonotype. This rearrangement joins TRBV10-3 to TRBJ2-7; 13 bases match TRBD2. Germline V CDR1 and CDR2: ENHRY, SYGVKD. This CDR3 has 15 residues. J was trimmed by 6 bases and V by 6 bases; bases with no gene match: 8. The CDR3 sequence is CAIRSGTSGTREQYF. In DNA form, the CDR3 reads TGTGCCATCAGGAGTGGGACTAGCGGGACTCGCGAGCAGTACTTC.

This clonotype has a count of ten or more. CDR3 loop: CASSLGGTGGQTEAFF. The CDR3 DNA follows: TGTGCCAGCAGCTTAGGGGGGACAGGGGGACAAACTGAAGCTTTCTTT. This sequence joins TRBV7-8 and TRBJ1-1, with 11 positions matching TRBD1. Looked up from germline, CDR1 is SGHVS and CDR2 is FQNEAQ. J lost 5 bases, V lost 1 base, and 6 bases had no gene match. This CDR3 comprises 16 residues. The variable domain in full, completed from reference TRBV7-8 and TRBJ1-1, reads GAGVSQSPRYKVAKRGQDVALRCDPISGHVSLFWYQQALGQGPEFLTYFQNEAQLDKSGLPSDRFFAERPEGSVSTLKIQRTQQEDSAVYLCASSLGGTGGQTEAFFGQGTRLTVV.

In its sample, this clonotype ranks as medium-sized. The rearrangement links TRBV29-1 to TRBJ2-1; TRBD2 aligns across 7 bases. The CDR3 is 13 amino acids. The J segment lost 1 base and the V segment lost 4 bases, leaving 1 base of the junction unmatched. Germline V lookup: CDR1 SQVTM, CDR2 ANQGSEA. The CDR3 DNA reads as TGCAGCGTTGCGGGAGGATCCTACAATGAGCAGTTCTTC. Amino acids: CSVAGGSYNEQFF.

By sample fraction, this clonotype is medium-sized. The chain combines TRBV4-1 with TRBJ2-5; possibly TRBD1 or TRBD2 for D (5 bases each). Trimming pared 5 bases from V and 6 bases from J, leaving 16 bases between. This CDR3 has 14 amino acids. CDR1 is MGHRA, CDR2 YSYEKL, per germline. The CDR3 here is CASSETTGTQTQYF. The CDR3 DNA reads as TGCGCCAGCAGCGAAACCACCGGGACGCAGACCCAGTACTTC.

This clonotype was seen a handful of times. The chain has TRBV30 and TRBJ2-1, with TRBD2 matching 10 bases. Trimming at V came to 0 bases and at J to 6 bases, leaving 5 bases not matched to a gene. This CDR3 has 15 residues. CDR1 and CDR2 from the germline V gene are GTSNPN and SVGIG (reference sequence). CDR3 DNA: TGTGCCTGGAGTGTACTCAGCGGGAGGGGCAATGAGCAGTTCTTC. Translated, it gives CAWSVLSGRGNEQFF.

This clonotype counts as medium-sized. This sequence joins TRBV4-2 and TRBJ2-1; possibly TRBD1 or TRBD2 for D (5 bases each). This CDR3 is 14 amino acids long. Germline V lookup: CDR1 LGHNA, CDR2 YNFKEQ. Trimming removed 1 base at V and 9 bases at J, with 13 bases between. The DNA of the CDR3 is TGTGCCAGCAGCCAAGTGGGGGAGCGGAGTGAGCAGTTCTTC. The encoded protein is CASSQVGERSEQFF.

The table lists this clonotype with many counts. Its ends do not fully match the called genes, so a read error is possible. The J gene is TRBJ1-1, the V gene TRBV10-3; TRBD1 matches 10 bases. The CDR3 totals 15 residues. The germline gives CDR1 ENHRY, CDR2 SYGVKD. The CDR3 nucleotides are TGTGCCATCAGTGACCTGGACAGGGGGAACCCTGAAGCTTTCTTT. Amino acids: CAISDLDRGNPEAFF.

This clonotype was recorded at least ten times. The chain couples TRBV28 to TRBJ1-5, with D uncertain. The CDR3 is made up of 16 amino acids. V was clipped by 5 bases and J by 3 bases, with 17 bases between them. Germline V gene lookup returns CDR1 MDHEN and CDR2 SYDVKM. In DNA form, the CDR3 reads TGTGCCAGCAGTCCCCGCGACGGGCGGAACAATCAGCCCCAGCATTTT. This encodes CASSPRDGRNNQPQHF.

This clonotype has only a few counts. CDR3 in DNA: TGTGCCAGCAGTTTAGCGGGACAGGGGTACAATGAGCAGTTCTTC. Amino acid sequence: CASSLAGQGYNEQFF. The V gene is TRBV27, the J gene TRBJ2-1; TRBD1 matches 10 bases. Germline loops: CDR1 MNHEY, CDR2 SMNVEV (reference sequence). Germline trimming cut 2 bases from V and 4 bases from J; bases unmatched to any gene: 2. This CDR3 has 15 amino acids.

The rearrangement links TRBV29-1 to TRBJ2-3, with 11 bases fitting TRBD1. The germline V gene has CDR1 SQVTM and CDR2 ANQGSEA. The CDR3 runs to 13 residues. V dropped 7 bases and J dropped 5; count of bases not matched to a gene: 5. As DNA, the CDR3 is TGCAGCGCAACCGGGACAGGGGGAGATACGCAGTATTTT. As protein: CSATGTGGDTQYF.

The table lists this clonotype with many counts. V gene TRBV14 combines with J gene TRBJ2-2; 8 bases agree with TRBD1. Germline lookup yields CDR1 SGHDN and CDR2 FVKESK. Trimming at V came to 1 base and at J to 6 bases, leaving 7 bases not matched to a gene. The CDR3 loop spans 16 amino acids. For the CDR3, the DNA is TGTGCCAGCAGCCAAGTTCTCAGGGGGCGCGCCGGGGAGCTGTTTTTT. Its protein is CASSQVLRGRAGELFF.